The 21 T cell receptor beta chains given below trace back to one sample, sequenced in a study of vaccination effects on CD4 cells after COVID-19. This table comes from immunoSEQ multiplex PCR, and its TCRdb copy is limited to in-frame clones, with some not included. The sample contains roughly 53,000 clones, 75% to 80% of which appear only once. CD4+ T cells specific for antigen were expanded with viral peptide pools by the ViraFEST assay before sequencing. With approximately ten days of culture completed, CD4+ T cells were isolated. No vaccinee had earlier SARS-CoV-2 infection, and nucleocapsid antibodies were negative. For these TCRs, the target antigens are not known. This sample comprised CD4+ T cells from PBMCs cultured with HCoV-OC43 spike peptides, obtained before COVID-19 vaccination. Subset denoted: HCoV-OC43 spike overlapping peptide pool stimulation. The receptors here all came from a human donor who received a COVID-19 vaccine.

The chain couples TRBV5-1 to TRBJ2-5; D might be TRBD1 (7 bases). Germline CDR1 is SGHRS and CDR2 is YFSETQ. There are 13 residues in the CDR3. The ends were cut back, 5 bases at V and 5 bases at J, with 13 bases in the middle. DNA of the CDR3: TGCGCCAGCAGGCGCAGGGGGGATGAGACCCAGTACTTC. It is translated as CASRRRGDETQYF.

This clone was counted ten times or more. As DNA, the CDR3 is TGTGCCAGTAGGTCGACAGGGGGGTACAATGAGCAGTTCTTC. Amino acids: CASRSTGGYNEQFF. The rearrangement joins TRBV19 to TRBJ2-1; 9 positions match TRBD1. The CDR3 is 14 amino acids. V shed 6 bases, J shed 4 bases, and the junction held 4 bases outside the gene matches. Per germline, CDR1 LNHDA and CDR2 SQIVND (reference sequence). Using reference TRBV19 and TRBJ2-1 for the parts outside the CDR3, the full variable domain is DGGITQSPKYLFRKEGQNVTLSCEQNLNHDAMYWYRQDPGQGLRLIYYSQIVNDFQKGDIAEGYSVSREKKESFPLTVTSAQKNPTAFYLCASRSTGGYNEQFFGPGTRLTVL.

The chain links TRBV5-1 to TRBJ2-4, with D perhaps matching TRBD1 (6 bases). The CDR3 runs to 14 residues. Germline V lookup: CDR1 SGHRS, CDR2 YFSETQ. The V end was cut by 0 bases, the J end by 5 bases, with 9 bases between. DNA of the CDR3: TGCGCCAGCAGCTTGGATACAGGGCAAAACATTCAGTACTTC. Its protein product is CASSLDTGQNIQYF.

The V gene is TRBV30, the J gene TRBJ1-2; 8 nucleotides agree with TRBD1. The CDR3 runs to 15 residues. Trimming removed 0 bases from V and 5 bases from J; junction bases left unmatched: 8. Germline-derived CDR1 and CDR2 are GTSNPN and SVGIG (reference sequence). Here the CDR3 reads CAWSVNPDRAYGYTF. CDR3 in DNA: TGTGCCTGGAGTGTCAACCCGGACAGGGCATATGGCTACACCTTC.

V gene TRBV7-2 combines with J gene TRBJ2-1; D not certain. CDR1 SGHTA and CDR2 FQGNSA come from the germline V gene. The CDR3 extends over 14 amino acids. V was pared by 0 bases and J by 7 bases, with 10 bases between. The CDR3 DNA follows: TGTGCCAGCAGCTTAGCGCGTGCCGGAAATGAGCAGTTCTTC. As protein: CASSLARAGNEQFF.

This rearrangement joins TRBV29-1 to TRBJ2-5, with D perhaps TRBD2 (5 bases). V lost 7 bases and J lost 5, with 14 bases in between. The CDR3 runs 12 residues. Germline V CDR1 and CDR2: SQVTM, ANQGSEA. CDR3 amino acids: CSAILAGETQYF. In DNA, the CDR3 is TGCAGCGCGATTCTAGCTGGGGAGACCCAGTACTTC.

The genes are TRBV19 and TRBJ2-5; TRBD1 matches at 9 bases. The CDR3 loop spans 13 amino acids. V shed 5 bases, J shed 5 bases, and the junction held 3 bases outside the gene matches. Germline V gene lookup returns CDR1 LNHDA and CDR2 SQIVND (reference sequence). CDR3 in DNA: TGTGCCAGTAGTCTAGGACAGGGGGAGACCCAGTACTTC. This codes for CASSLGQGETQYF. The whole variable domain, filled in from reference TRBV19 and TRBJ2-5, reads DGGITQSPKYLFRKEGQNVTLSCEQNLNHDAMYWYRQDPGQGLRLIYYSQIVNDFQKGDIAEGYSVSREKKESFPLTVTSAQKNPTAFYLCASSLGQGETQYFGPGTRLLVL.

The chain uses TRBV6-7 and TRBJ1-2, with unresolved D. TRBV6-7 falls under the ORF class, with uncertain function. The CDR3 is made up of 16 amino acids. Trimming stripped 0 bases from V and 4 bases from J, with 15 bases between. The CDR3 nucleotides read TGTGCCAGCAGTTACTCGAACGCGAATCGAACCTATGGCTACACCTTC. It yields the protein CASSYSNANRTYGYTF.

This chain links TRBV19 with TRBJ1-1; D possibly corresponds to TRBD1 (6 bases). Germline V lookup: CDR1 LNHDA, CDR2 SQIVND (reference sequence). The CDR3 has 16 residues. Trimming removed 7 bases at V and 3 bases at J, with 21 bases between. In DNA form, the CDR3 reads TGTGCCAGTAAGTCGGGCAGGGGCGGATTGGACACTGAAGCTTTCTTT. This translates into CASKSGRGGLDTEAFF. Supplemented by reference TRBV19 and TRBJ1-1, the full variable domain reads DGGITQSPKYLFRKEGQNVTLSCEQNLNHDAMYWYRQDPGQGLRLIYYSQIVNDFQKGDIAEGYSVSREKKESFPLTVTSAQKNPTAFYLCASKSGRGGLDTEAFFGQGTRLTVV.

This clone was found a few times. The CDR3 spells CASSPQTGQSIPTQYF. The CDR3 bases are TGTGCCAGTAGTCCACAAACGGGACAGTCAATTCCTACGCAGTATTTT. The chain uses TRBV19 and TRBJ2-3; 7 nucleotides align to TRBD1. V lost 5 bases and J lost 8; bases outside the gene matches: 16. The CDR3 consists of 16 residues. Germline values: CDR1 LNHDA, CDR2 SQIVND (reference sequence). Variable domain in full (rest from reference TRBV19 and TRBJ2-3): DGGITQSPKYLFRKEGQNVTLSCEQNLNHDAMYWYRQDPGQGLRLIYYSQIVNDFQKGDIAEGYSVSREKKESFPLTVTSAQKNPTAFYLCASSPQTGQSIPTQYFGPGTRLTVL.

The chain is built from TRBV6-2 or TRBV6-3 and TRBJ2-7, with TRBD2 identical over 10 bases. V was clipped by 5 bases and J by 4 bases; unmatched bases: 11. Germline values: CDR1 MNHEY, CDR2 SVGEGT. The CDR3 has 16 residues. The CDR3: CASSPPGQRGGYEQYV. CDR3 sequence (DNA): TGTGCCAGCAGTCCCCCCGGGCAGCGGGGGGGGTACGAGCAGTACGTC.

The count of this clone is one. This chain uses TRBV7-7 with TRBJ2-5, with D hard to call. Germline V lookup: CDR1 SSHAT, CDR2 FNYEAQ (reference sequence). Deletions cut 5 bases from V and 5 bases from J, with 12 bases between. CDR3 size: 13 residues. DNA of the CDR3: TGTGCCAGCAGCCCGGGCCGTGGCGAGACCCAGTACTTC. Its translation is CASSPGRGETQYF.

The genes are TRBV6-1 and TRBJ1-2, with D uncertain. The CDR3 runs 15 residues. Germline V gives CDR1 MNHNS, CDR2 SASEGT. V was shortened by 2 bases and J by 4 bases, with 14 bases between the two germline ends. CDR3 in amino acids: CASSESLLIVYGYTF. In nucleotides, the CDR3 is TGTGCCAGCAGTGAATCTCTGCTCATCGTCTATGGCTACACCTTC.

The V and J genes are TRBV18 and TRBJ2-3, with 9 bases lining up with TRBD2. Germline-derived CDR1 and CDR2 are KGHSH and LQKENI. V lost 3 bases to trimming and J lost 5 bases; unmatched junction nucleotides: 6. This CDR3 is 15 amino acids long. Here the CDR3 reads CASSPRLAAIDTQYF. The CDR3 DNA follows: TGTGCCAGCTCACCCAGACTAGCGGCAATAGATACGCAGTATTTT.

The chain combines TRBV19 with TRBJ2-2; 8 bases are shared with TRBD1. Germline values: CDR1 LNHDA, CDR2 SQIVND (reference sequence). This CDR3 is 15 amino acids long. The J segment lost 6 bases and the V segment lost 5 bases, leaving 8 bases of the junction unmatched. Here the CDR3 DNA reads TGTGCCAGTAGTTCGCCGGGGACAGGCGCCGGGGAGCTGTTTTTT. Translated: CASSSPGTGAGELFF.

In DNA form, the CDR3 reads TGTGCCAGCACCAGGACAGGGGGCCCAGATACGCAGTATTTT. Its translation is CASTRTGGPDTQYF. The V and J genes are TRBV5-8 and TRBJ2-3, with 11 bases matching TRBD1. The CDR3 length is 14 residues. Germline CDR1 reads SGHTS; CDR2 reads YDEGEE. V was clipped by 6 bases and J by 4 bases; unmatched bases: 4. Full variable domain (rest looked up from reference TRBV5-8 and TRBJ2-3): EAGVTQSPTHLIKTRGQQATLRCSPISGHTSVYWYQQALGLGLQFLLWYDEGEERNRGNFPPRFSGRQFPNYSSELNVNALELEDSALYLCASTRTGGPDTQYFGPGTRLTVL.

The chain has TRBV7-8 and TRBJ2-7; D is undetermined. The V and J ends lost 3 bases and 2 bases respectively, with 8 bases between them. Germline V CDR1 and CDR2: SGHVS, FQNEAQ. The CDR3 covers 13 residues. The CDR3 DNA reads as TGTGCCAGCAGCTTCCGACCGACCTACGAGCAGTACGTC. Translating gives CASSFRPTYEQYV.

This chain uses TRBV7-9 with TRBJ1-1, with 9 nucleotides matching TRBD1. The V and J ends lost 5 bases and 4 bases, in that order; junction bases with no gene match: 11. The CDR3 runs to 16 residues. The germline V gene has CDR1 SEHNR and CDR2 FQNEAQ (reference sequence). CDR3 nucleotide sequence: TGTGCCAGCAGCGACCCGGGACAGGGTTTCGGCACTGAAGCTTTCTTT. It specifies CASSDPGQGFGTEAFF.

The V call is TRBV18, the J call TRBJ1-2; D is perhaps TRBD1 (5 bases). Trimming took 3 bases from V and 0 from J, leaving 5 bases between them. Germline V gives CDR1 KGHSH, CDR2 LQKENI. The CDR3 sequence is 13 residues long. The CDR3 coding sequence is TGTGCCAGCTCACCGGGGGCTAACTATGGCTACACCTTC. This encodes CASSPGANYGYTF. Full variable domain (remainder filled in from reference TRBV18 and TRBJ1-2): NAGVMQNPRHLVRRRGQEARLRCSPMKGHSHVYWYRQLPEEGLKFMVYLQKENIIDESGMPKERFSAEFPKEGPSILRIQQVVRGDSAAYFCASSPGANYGYTFGSGTRLTVV.

This clone was seen only once. The rearrangement uses TRBV7-8 and TRBJ2-6; no clear D gene. Germline V gene lookup returns CDR1 SGHVS and CDR2 FQNEAQ. The CDR3 extends over 16 amino acids. V was pared by 0 bases and J by 0 bases, with 6 bases between. The CDR3 DNA follows: TGTGCCAGCAGCTTAGCTCGGGTCTCTGGGGCCAACGTCCTGACTTTC. Translating gives CASSLARVSGANVLTF. Looking up the rest from reference TRBV7-8 and TRBJ2-6 gives the full variable domain: GAGVSQSPRYKVAKRGQDVALRCDPISGHVSLFWYQQALGQGPEFLTYFQNEAQLDKSGLPSDRFFAERPEGSVSTLKIQRTQQEDSAVYLCASSLARVSGANVLTFGAGSRLTVL.

This clone was counted once. The chain couples TRBV24-1 to TRBJ2-1, with D possibly TRBD1 on 5 matching bases. V was pared by 2 bases and J by 0 bases, with 10 bases between. The CDR3 is 16 residues long. Germline V gene lookup returns CDR1 KGHDR and CDR2 SFDVKD. The CDR3 DNA reads as TGTGCCACCAGTGATTCCCGGCAGGGCTCCTACAATGAGCAGTTCTTC. The encoded protein is CATSDSRQGSYNEQFF.